The entry below gives a single T cell receptor (beta chain) sequence along with its context. Its antigen is not identified. Other DNA sequences of this sample code for an identical CDR3. This record comes from a study of beta chain features in type 1 diabetes. Overall study findings and caveats: A pattern of fewer insertions and more deletions at VDJ junctions was seen in type 1 diabetes patients. Shorter templates may be favored by PCR, equally so in patients and controls. In all four CD4+ subsets, TCRB CDR3 length was significantly, moderately reduced in type 1 diabetes.

One heparinised draw, averaging about 110 mL, was taken per donor. The isolated RNA, all of it, was reverse transcribed, so expressed TCRB transcripts were what got sequenced. Profiling relied on immunoSEQ multiplex PCR, and the TCRdb table lists in-frame clones only, not all of them. The sample shows some 350,000 clones, approximately 12% of them seen only once. The CDR3 has 11 amino acids. The germline V gene encodes CDR1 MNHEY and CDR2 SVGAGI. The germline V and J ends were trimmed by 2 bases and 7 bases, with 6 bases remaining between them. The gene calls are TRBV6-5 and TRBJ2-7; the D gene is possibly TRBD2 (5 bases). This sequence originates from a woman under 30 with type 1 diabetes. The sequencing input was naive CD4+ T cells from blood. CDR3 bases: TGTGCCAGCAGTTACAGAGGGGAGCAGTACTTC. Its translation is CASSYRGEQYF.